The present T cell receptor beta chain was sequenced within a study of vaccination and CD4 T cells after COVID-19. Study overall: The authors exposed cells to overlapping spike peptides derived from SARS-CoV-2, HCoV-NL63, HCoV-OC43 and HCoV-229E.

Scientists ran DNA taken from cultured CD4+ T cells through the Oncomine TCR Beta short-read assay for sequencing. Extraction of genomic DNA was performed on cultured CD4+ T cells. TCRdb re-called the PCR reads through MiXCR, storing one row per CDR3 protein. This table holds some 10,000 distinct CDR3 sequences, 25% to 35% found once. This CDR3 has 15 amino acids. This clonotype was recorded a few times. Its antigen is as yet unknown. Documented treatment: approximately nine-day PBMC culture with coronavirus spike peptide pools or control peptides (ViraFEST assay). During the years 2011-2018, before the COVID-19 pandemic, the unexposed donor's CD4+ T cells were collected.

The receptor was derived from a human donor in good health. J is TRBJ1-5 and V is TRBV21-1. TRBV21-1 is given as a pseudogene. Sequenced sample: CD4+ T cells from blood, cultured in vitro. This chain's CDR3 is CASSPQALANQPQHF. CDR3 in DNA: TGTGCCAGCAGCCCGCAAGCTCTGGCCAATCAGCCCCAGCATTTT.